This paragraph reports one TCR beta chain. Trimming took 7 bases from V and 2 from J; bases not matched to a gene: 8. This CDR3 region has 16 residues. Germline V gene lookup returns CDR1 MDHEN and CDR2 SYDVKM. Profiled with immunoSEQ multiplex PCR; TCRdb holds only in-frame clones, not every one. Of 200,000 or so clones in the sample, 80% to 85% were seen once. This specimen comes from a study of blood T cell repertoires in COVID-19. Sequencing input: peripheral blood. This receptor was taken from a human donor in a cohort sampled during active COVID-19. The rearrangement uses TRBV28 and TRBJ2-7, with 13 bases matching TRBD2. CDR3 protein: CASKKTGLAGAYEQYF. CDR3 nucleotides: TGTGCCAGCAAGAAGACCGGACTAGCGGGGGCCTACGAGCAGTACTTC.